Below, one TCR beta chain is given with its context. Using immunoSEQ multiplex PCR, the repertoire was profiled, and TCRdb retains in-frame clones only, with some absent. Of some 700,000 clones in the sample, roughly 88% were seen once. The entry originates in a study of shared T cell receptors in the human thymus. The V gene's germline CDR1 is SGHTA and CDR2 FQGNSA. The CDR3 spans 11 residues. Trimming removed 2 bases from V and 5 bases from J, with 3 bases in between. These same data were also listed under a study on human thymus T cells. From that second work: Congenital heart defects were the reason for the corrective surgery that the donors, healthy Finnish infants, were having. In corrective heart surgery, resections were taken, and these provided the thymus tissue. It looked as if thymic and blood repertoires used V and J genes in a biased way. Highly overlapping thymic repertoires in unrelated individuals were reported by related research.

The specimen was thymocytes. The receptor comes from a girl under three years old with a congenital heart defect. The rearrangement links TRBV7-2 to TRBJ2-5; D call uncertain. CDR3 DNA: TGTGCCAGCAGCTTATCTGAGACCCAGTACTTC. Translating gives CASSLSETQYF. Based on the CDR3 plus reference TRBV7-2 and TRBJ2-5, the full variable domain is GAGVSQSPSNKVTEKGKDVELRCDPISGHTALYWYRQSLGQGLEFLIYFQGNSAPDKSGLPSDRFSAERTGGSVSTLTIQRTQQEDSAVYLCASSLSETQYFGPGTRLLVL.